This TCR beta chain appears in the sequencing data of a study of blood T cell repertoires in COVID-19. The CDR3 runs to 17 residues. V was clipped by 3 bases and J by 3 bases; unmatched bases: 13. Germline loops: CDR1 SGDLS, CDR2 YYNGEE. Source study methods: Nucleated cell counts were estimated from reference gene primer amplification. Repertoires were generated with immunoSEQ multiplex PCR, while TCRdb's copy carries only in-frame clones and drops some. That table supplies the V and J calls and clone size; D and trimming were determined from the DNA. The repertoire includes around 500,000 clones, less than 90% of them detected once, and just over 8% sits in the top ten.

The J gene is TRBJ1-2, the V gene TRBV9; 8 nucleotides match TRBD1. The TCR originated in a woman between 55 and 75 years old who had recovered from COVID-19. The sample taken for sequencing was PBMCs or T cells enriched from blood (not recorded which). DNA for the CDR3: TGTGCCAGCAGCGAATTAGCCGGAGGACAGGGTGACTATGGCTACACCTTC. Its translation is CASSELAGGQGDYGYTF. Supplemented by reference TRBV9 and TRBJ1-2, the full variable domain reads DSGVTQTPKHLITATGQRVTLRCSPRSGDLSVYWYQQSLDQGLQFLIQYYNGEERAKGNILERFSAQQFPDLHSELNLSSLELGDSALYFCASSELAGGQGDYGYTFGSGTRLTVV.